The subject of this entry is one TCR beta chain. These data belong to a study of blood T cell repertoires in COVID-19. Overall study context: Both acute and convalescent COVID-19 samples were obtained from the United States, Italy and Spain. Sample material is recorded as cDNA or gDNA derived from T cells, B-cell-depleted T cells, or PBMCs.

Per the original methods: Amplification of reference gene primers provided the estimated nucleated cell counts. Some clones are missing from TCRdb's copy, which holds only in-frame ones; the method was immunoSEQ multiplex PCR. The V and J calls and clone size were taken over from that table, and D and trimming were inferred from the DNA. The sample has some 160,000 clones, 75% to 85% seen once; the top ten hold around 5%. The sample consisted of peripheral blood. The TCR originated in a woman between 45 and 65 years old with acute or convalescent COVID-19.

This CDR3 reads CASSFQGGTGELFF. DNA for the CDR3: TGTGCCAGTAGTTTTCAGGGTGGGACCGGGGAGCTGTTTTTT. The gene calls are TRBV19 and TRBJ2-2; tentatively, D is TRBD1 (5 bases). Trimming cost V 5 bases and J 5 bases, with 12 bases left between them. Germline CDR1 LNHDA, CDR2 SQIVND (reference sequence). The CDR3 spans 14 residues.